The present T cell receptor beta chain was sequenced within a study of T cell repertoires in cytomegalovirus infection. Background on the study: Carrying CMV and the relevant HLA type showed in public TCR beta signatures. Notes on the study in general: The cumulative frequency of public TCR beta families distinguished individuals who carried CMV together with the relevant HLA. CMV-specific HLA-C-restricted TCR beta clonotypes dominated the ex vivo response.

Regarding this clonotype: Its antigen is undetermined.

TCRdb reprocessed the reads with MiXCR, giving one entry per CDR3 protein. The sample lists about 500,000 distinct CDR3 sequences; 30% to 40% were seen once. The CDR3 extends over 14 amino acids. The V gene's germline CDR1 is LNHDA and CDR2 SQIVND (reference sequence). V was clipped by 6 bases and J by 2 bases, with 11 bases between them. The clonotype was recovered from a human donor in good health (CMV status not recorded). Some clones in this sample may be carry-over from other donors' samples. The sample was cultured PBMCs, taken from culture after CMV antigen stimulation. The chain employs TRBV19 and TRBJ2-1, with D possibly TRBD2 on 5 matching bases. CDR3 in DNA: TGTGCCAGTAGACGAACGGGGACCTACAATGAGCAGTTCTTC. Translation gives CASRRTGTYNEQFF.